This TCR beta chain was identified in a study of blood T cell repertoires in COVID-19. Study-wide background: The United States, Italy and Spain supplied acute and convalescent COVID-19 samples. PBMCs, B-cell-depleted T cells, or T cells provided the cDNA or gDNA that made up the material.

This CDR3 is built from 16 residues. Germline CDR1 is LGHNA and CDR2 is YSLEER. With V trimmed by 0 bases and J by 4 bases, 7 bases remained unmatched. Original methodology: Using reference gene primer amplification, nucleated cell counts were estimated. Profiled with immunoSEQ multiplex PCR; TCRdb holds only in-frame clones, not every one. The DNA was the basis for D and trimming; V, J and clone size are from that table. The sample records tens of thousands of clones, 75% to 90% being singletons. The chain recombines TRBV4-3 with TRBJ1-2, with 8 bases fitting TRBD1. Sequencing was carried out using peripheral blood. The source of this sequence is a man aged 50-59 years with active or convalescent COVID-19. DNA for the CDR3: TGCGCCAGCAGCCAAGATTCTAACAGGGGGGTCTATGGCTACACCTTC. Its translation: CASSQDSNRGVYGYTF.